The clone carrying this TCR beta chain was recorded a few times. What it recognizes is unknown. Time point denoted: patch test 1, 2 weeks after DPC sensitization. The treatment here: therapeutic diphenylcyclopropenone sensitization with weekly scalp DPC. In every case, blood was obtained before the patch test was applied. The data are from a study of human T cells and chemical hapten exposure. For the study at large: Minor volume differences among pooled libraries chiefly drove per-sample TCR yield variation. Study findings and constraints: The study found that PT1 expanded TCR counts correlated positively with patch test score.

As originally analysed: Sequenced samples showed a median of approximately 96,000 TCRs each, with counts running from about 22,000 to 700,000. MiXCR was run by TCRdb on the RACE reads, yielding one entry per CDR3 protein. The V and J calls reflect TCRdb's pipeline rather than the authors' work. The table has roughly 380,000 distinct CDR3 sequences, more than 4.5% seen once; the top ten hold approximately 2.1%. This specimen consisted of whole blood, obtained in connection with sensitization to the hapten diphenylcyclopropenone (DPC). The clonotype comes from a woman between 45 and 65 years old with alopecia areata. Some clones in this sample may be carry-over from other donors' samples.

The CDR3, as DNA: TGCAGCGGTGATGGCTACACCTTC. It translates to CSGDGYTF. This chain joins TRBV29-1 and TRBJ1-2; no clear D. V was shortened by 7 bases and J by 6 bases, with 3 bases between the two germline ends. CDR3 length equals 8 residues. Germline CDR1 SQVTM, CDR2 ANQGSEA.